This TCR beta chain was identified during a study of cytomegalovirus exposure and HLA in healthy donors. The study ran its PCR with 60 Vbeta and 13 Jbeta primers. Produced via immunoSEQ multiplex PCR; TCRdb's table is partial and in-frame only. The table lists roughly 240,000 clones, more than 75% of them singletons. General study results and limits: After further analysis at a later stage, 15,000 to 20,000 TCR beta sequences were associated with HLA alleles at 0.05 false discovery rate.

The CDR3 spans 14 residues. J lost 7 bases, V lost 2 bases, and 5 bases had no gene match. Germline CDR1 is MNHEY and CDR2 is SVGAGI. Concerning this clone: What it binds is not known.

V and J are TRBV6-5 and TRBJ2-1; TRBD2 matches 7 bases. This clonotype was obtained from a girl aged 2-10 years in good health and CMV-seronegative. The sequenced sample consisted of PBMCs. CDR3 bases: TGTGCCAGCAGTTACGGCTATAGCGGGAATGAGCAGTTCTTC. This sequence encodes CASSYGYSGNEQFF.